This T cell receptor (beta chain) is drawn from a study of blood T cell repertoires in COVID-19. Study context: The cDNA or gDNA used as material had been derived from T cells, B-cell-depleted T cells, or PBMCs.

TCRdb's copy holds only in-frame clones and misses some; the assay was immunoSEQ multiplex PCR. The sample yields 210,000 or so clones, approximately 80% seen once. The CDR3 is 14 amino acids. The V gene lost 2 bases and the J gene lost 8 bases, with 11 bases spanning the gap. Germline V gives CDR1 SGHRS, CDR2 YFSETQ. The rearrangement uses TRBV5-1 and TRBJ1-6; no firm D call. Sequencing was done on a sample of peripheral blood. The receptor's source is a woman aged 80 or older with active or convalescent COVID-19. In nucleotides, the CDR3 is TGCGCCAGCAGCTTCGAGGGCGCGGATTCACCCCTCCACTTT. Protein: CASSFEGADSPLHF.